This T cell receptor (beta chain) is from a study of blood T cell repertoires in COVID-19. Across the whole study: Sources were T cells, B-cell-depleted T cells, or PBMCs; the material itself was cDNA or gDNA.

Original processing methods: Reference gene primer amplification gave nucleated cell count estimates. The protocol was immunoSEQ multiplex PCR, while the TCRdb copy is restricted to in-frame clones and leaves out a portion. The DNA gave D and trimming, while V, J and clone size come from that table. The profile covers hundreds of thousands of clones, with around four fifths appearing a single time and 7.5% to 9% taken by the ten largest. This CDR3 is built from 15 residues. J was trimmed by 4 bases and V by 0 bases; bases with no gene match: 2. Germline V lookup: CDR1 MNHEY, CDR2 SMNVEV (reference sequence).

What was sequenced was peripheral blood. The gene calls are TRBV27 and TRBJ2-2, with 7 bases that match TRBD2. This receptor was obtained from a woman aged 45 to 65 with acute or convalescent COVID-19. The CDR3 sequence: CASSLSGLLTGELFF. CDR3 DNA: TGTGCCAGCAGTTTATCGGGACTACTCACCGGGGAGCTGTTTTTT.